This TCR beta chain derives from a study of cytomegalovirus exposure and HLA in healthy donors. It was the 120-subject validation cohort, separate from the roughly 700-subject first cohort, to which the donors belonged. The V gene's germline CDR1 is SGHRS and CDR2 YFSETQ. Trimming took 0 bases from V and 0 from J; bases not matched to a gene: 12. The CDR3 runs 19 residues. General study findings and limits: The study put 150 or so TCR beta chains on its list as cytomegalovirus-associated.

Profiling relied on immunoSEQ multiplex PCR, and the TCRdb table lists in-frame clones only, not all of them. Here the sample spans roughly 90,000 clones, 90% to 95% being singletons. Remarks on this clone: The antigen is undetermined.

The sequence was collected from a woman between 25 and 40 years old in good health and CMV-seropositive. The rearrangement uses TRBV5-1 and TRBJ2-1, with 7 bases aligning to TRBD2. The sample was PBMCs. CDR3 sequence reads: CASSLAARLAQGSYNEQFF. The CDR3 DNA reads as TGCGCCAGCAGCTTGGCCGCCCGACTAGCCCAAGGCTCCTACAATGAGCAGTTCTTC.